This TCR beta chain derives from a study of response to subunit inactivated influenza vaccine. Germline V gene sequence: CDR1 KGHSH, CDR2 LQKENI. The CDR3 is 14 amino acids. Trimming removed 8 bases from V and 2 bases from J, with 15 bases in between. Concerning this clonotype: Its antigen remains unidentified.

Study results and limitations: The authors suggested that every seasonal influenza vaccination recruits few new T cells.

TCRdb re-called the RT-PCR reads through MiXCR, storing one row per CDR3 protein. The profile shows 700,000 to 800,000 distinct CDR3 sequences, approximately 17% of them singletons. The TCR comes from a man aged 45-65 years who received an inactivated influenza vaccine. The V gene is TRBV18, the J gene TRBJ2-5; possible D gene TRBD2, 6 bases. The input for sequencing was PBMCs from blood, taken 5 days after vaccination. CDR3 nucleotides: TGTGCCAGCGTACCGACTAGTGAACAAGAGACCCAGTACTTC. Translating gives CASVPTSEQETQYF. Full variable domain (remainder filled in from reference TRBV18 and TRBJ2-5): NAGVMQNPRHLVRRRGQEARLRCSPMKGHSHVYWYRQLPEEGLKFMVYLQKENIIDESGMPKERFSAEFPKEGPSILRIQQVVRGDSAAYFCASVPTSEQETQYFGPGTRLLVL.